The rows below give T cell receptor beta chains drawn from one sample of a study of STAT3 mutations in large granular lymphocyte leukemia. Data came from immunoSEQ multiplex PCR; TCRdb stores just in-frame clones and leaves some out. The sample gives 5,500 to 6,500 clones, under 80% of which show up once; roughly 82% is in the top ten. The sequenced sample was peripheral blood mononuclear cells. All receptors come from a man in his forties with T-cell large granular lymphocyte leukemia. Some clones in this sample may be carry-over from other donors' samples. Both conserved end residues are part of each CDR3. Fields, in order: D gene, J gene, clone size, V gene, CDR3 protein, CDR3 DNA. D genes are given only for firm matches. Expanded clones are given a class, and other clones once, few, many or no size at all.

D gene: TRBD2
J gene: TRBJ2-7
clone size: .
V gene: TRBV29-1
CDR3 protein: CSALPGGGGSYEQYF
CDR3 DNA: TGCAGCGCCCTGCCGGGTGGGGGGGGCTCCTACGAGCAGTACTTC

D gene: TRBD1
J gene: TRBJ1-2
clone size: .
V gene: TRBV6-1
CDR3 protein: CASRAGTGDYGYTF
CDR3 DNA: TGTGCCAGCAGAGCCGGGACAGGGGACTATGGCTACACCTTC

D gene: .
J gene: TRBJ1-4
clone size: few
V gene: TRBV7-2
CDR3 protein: CASSLSPVGEKLFF
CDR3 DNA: TGTGCCAGCAGCTTATCCCCAGTGGGGGAAAAACTGTTTTTT

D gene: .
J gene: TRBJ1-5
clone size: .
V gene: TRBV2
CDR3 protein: CASSEIGRFNQPQHF
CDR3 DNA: TGTGCCAGCAGTGAAATTGGCAGGTTCAATCAGCCCCAGCATTTT

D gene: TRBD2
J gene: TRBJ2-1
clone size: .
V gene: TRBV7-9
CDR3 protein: CASSLGGSRASGRQFF
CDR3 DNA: TGTGCCAGCAGCTTAGGAGGATCGAGGGCTAGCGGGAGGCAGTTCTTC

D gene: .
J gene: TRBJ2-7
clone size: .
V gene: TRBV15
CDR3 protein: CATRRGKGDSYEQYF
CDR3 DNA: TGTGCCACCAGAAGGGGGAAAGGGGATTCCTACGAGCAGTACTTC

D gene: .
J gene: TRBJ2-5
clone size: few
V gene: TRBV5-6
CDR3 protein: CASSYQETQYF
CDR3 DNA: TGTGCCAGCAGCTACCAAGAGACCCAGTACTTC

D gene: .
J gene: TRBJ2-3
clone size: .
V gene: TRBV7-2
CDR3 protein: CASSPMGGVITDTQYF
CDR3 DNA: TGTGCCAGCAGCCCAATGGGGGGCGTGATCACAGATACGCAGTATTTT

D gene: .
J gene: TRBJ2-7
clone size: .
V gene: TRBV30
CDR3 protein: CAWNVKGLGSYEQYF
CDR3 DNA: TGTGCCTGGAATGTAAAGGGTCTCGGTAGCTACGAGCAGTACTTC

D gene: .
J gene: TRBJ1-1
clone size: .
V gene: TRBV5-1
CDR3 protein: CASSLQGRETEAFF
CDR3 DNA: TGCGCCAGCAGCTTGCAGGGGCGCGAGACTGAAGCTTTCTTT

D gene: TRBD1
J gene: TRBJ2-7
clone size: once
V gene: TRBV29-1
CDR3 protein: CSVVGQGRYEQYF
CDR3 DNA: TGCAGCGTTGTGGGACAGGGTCGCTACGAGCAGTACTTC